The 9 T cell receptor beta chains below all came from one sample that was sequenced in a study of neoadjuvant anti-PD-1 for oral cavity cancer. Data came from immunoSEQ multiplex PCR; TCRdb stores just in-frame clones and leaves some out. This table has about 15,000 clones, around two thirds appearing once. Sequencing was performed on PBMCs, taken before nivolumab (anti-PD-1) treatment. These receptors originate from a person aged 40-85 years with oral cavity squamous cell carcinoma.

This clone was seen a few times. The V gene is TRBV7-6, the J gene TRBJ2-7; a weak D match, TRBD2 (5 bases). Germline CDR1 reads SGHVS; CDR2 reads FNYEAQ. The V end was cut by 0 bases, the J end by 0 bases, with 9 bases between. This CDR3 comprises 15 residues. The CDR3 DNA is TGTGCCAGCAGCTTAGCCGGGGATAGCTCCTACGAGCAGTACTTC. It specifies CASSLAGDSSYEQYF.

This clone was seen just once. The rearrangement joins TRBV15 to TRBJ2-7; D not resolved. Germline V gives CDR1 LNHNV, CDR2 YYDKDF (reference sequence). Trimming stripped 8 bases from V and 5 bases from J, with 16 bases between. This CDR3 is built from 13 residues. The CDR3 is CATSLPPGDEQYF. In DNA form, the CDR3 reads TGTGCCACCTCACTACCGCCTGGCGACGAGCAGTACTTC.

The chain employs TRBV27 and TRBJ2-7; tentative D call: TRBD2 (6 bases). CDR3 length equals 14 residues. CDR1 is MNHEY, CDR2 SMNVEV, per germline (reference sequence). V was clipped by 2 bases and J by 7 bases, with 15 bases between them. CDR3 nucleotides: TGTGCCAGCAGTTTACTCGGGAGCAGTGGAGAGCAGTACTTC. This sequence encodes CASSLLGSSGEQYF.

This clone was picked up one time. This chain joins TRBV19 and TRBJ2-1, with 10 bases matching TRBD2. The CDR3 has 16 amino acids. J was trimmed by 6 bases and V by 4 bases; bases with no gene match: 9. Germline V gene lookup returns CDR1 LNHDA and CDR2 SQIVND (reference sequence). DNA for the CDR3: TGTGCCAGTAGTACGCTAGCGGGGGAGAAAGCCAATGAGCAGTTCTTC. It translates to CASSTLAGEKANEQFF.

This clone was seen a few times. CDR3 coding DNA: TGCGCCAGCAGCCCCGATCTGCCTGTGGGAGGGGGAGATACGCAGTATTTT. Amino acids: CASSPDLPVGGGDTQYF. The rearrangement links TRBV5-1 to TRBJ2-3; D might be TRBD2 (7 bases). The CDR3 runs to 17 residues. V lost 4 bases, J lost 5 bases, and 23 bases lay in between. Germline values: CDR1 SGHRS, CDR2 YFSETQ. The whole variable domain, filled in from reference TRBV5-1 and TRBJ2-3, reads KAGVTQTPRYLIKTRGQQVTLSCSPISGHRSVSWYQQTPGQGLQFLFEYFSETQRNKGNFPGRFSGRQFSNSRSEMNVSTLELGDSALYLCASSPDLPVGGGDTQYFGPGTRLTVL.

J is TRBJ1-4 and V is TRBV6-6, with a tentative D call TRBD1 (5 bases). V shed 5 bases and J shed 4 bases, with 8 bases lying between them. The CDR3 runs 13 residues. Germline CDR1 is MNHNY and CDR2 is SVGAGI (reference sequence). The CDR3 DNA follows: TGTGCCAGCAGTCGGGACTATAATGAAAAACTGTTTTTT. Its protein product is CASSRDYNEKLFF.

This rearrangement joins TRBV5-1 to TRBJ1-1; D gene unclear. The V end was cut by 4 bases, the J end by 4 bases, with 17 bases between. Per germline, CDR1 SGHRS and CDR2 YFSETQ. The CDR3 consists of 15 residues. CDR3: CASSPTLTRGTEAFF. In DNA form, the CDR3 reads TGCGCCAGCAGCCCGACCTTAACACGGGGCACTGAAGCTTTCTTT.

This sequence joins TRBV21-1 and TRBJ1-4. TRBV21-1 is labeled a pseudogene. The CDR3 has 14 residues. CDR3 sequence: CASSPPISRRKLFF. For the CDR3, the DNA is TGTGCCAGCAGCCCCCCGATATCGAGGCGAAAACTGTTTTTT.

The chain combines TRBV5-8 with TRBJ1-2; 9 positions agree with TRBD1. V shed 4 bases, J shed 4 bases, and the junction held 5 bases outside the gene matches. Looked up from germline, CDR1 is SGHTS and CDR2 is YDEGEE. The CDR3 contains 14 residues. Here the CDR3 reads CASSEQGAGYGYTF. As DNA, the CDR3 is TGTGCCAGCAGCGAACAGGGGGCCGGCTATGGCTACACCTTC.